This T cell receptor (beta chain) was recovered during a study of OX40 agonist ivuxolimab in advanced cancers. Across the whole study: Prior anti-PD-1, anti-PD-L1 or anti-CTLA-4 therapy was allowed; 30% to 40% had some. Partial responses were observed in three patients, of whom one had hepatocellular carcinoma and two had cutaneous melanoma.

Assay: immunoSEQ multiplex PCR; the TCRdb copy retains only in-frame clones and omits some. The repertoire holds under 6,500 clones, with roughly four fifths as singletons. Broader study findings: No determination was made of the antigen specificity of the expanded peripheral T cells.

CDR3 length: 15 residues. Germline assignment: CDR1 SGHKS and CDR2 YYEKEE (reference sequence). J gave up 4 bases and V 2 bases, and 5 bases lay outside the gene matches. In the case of this clone: What it recognizes is unknown.

The chain is built from TRBV5-5 and TRBJ2-7, with 11 nucleotides matching TRBD1. The sequencing here drew on CD4+ or CD8+ T cells sorted from blood, taken in a trial of the OX40 agonist ivuxolimab. This sequence originates from an adult with an advanced solid tumor such as melanoma, head and neck, liver or kidney cancer. The CDR3 loop reads CASSLGQGAGYEQYF. CDR3 DNA: TGTGCCAGCAGCTTAGGACAGGGGGCGGGTTACGAGCAGTACTTC.